A selection of T cell receptor beta chains follows, all from one sample in a study of cytomegalovirus exposure and HLA in healthy donors. Produced via immunoSEQ multiplex PCR; TCRdb's table is partial and in-frame only. The data show around 150,000 clones, roughly 65% seen once. Material: PBMCs. These receptors were obtained from a young woman in good health and CMV-seropositive. Each CDR3 is given with its conserved first and last residue. Not all rows give a size; the values are once, few, many and, for expanded clones, a class.

V,size,CDR3
TRBV5-8,once,CASSPYYSGANVLTF
TRBV6-1,-,CASSEALRGRQTQYF
TRBV11-1,-,CASSRGLAGGLGEQFF
TRBV5-1,-,CASSDPGQGFGLDTQYF
TRBV15,once,CATSRAGTSSYEQYF
TRBV7-2,-,CASSPEAGTALYGYTF
TRBV9,-,CASSPRGGGDTDTQYF
TRBV13,-,CASSLGLGHLNEKLFF
TRBV19,-,CASRTLLGGSSYNEQFF
TRBV10-3,-,CAMSSGSSYNEQFF
TRBV11-2,-,CASSLALGQGHGYTF
TRBV28,few,CASSLYTSGLSTDTQYF
TRBV25-1,-,CASSEFQSRAFF